This T cell receptor (beta chain) was sequenced for a study of regulatory T cells in long-lasting Graves disease. Overall study context: Freshly diagnosed Graves' patients had used antithyroid drugs for under 3 months.

V was pared by 4 bases and J by 7 bases, with 14 bases between. Germline V gene data show CDR1 as LGHDT and CDR2 as YNNKEL (reference sequence). This CDR3 has 13 amino acids. The time point: newly diagnosed GD, antithyroid drugs for less than 3 months. Isolated PBMC RNA provided the starting material for the TCR library. The authors built TCR beta libraries using iRepertoire HTBI primers and Arm-PCR of CDR3 regions. Via MiXCR, TCRdb re-called the multiplex PCR reads, giving one row per CDR3 protein. Of approximately 400,000 distinct CDR3 sequences detected, roughly 15% appear once; the ten largest clones hold roughly 20%. This clonotype was counted many times. The antigen is unknown. The study, taken as a whole, reports: Those with persistent Graves' had less TCR diversity than newly diagnosed patients. Sharing of public clonotypes was greater in persistent patients (under 3,000) than in new patients (about 970).

This receptor was taken from a female donor with Graves disease. The sample in question was peripheral blood mononuclear cells (PBMCs), obtained at new diagnosis, from a patient treated with antithyroid drugs. The chain is built from TRBV3-1 and TRBJ2-7; tentative D call: TRBD1 (6 bases). The CDR3 is CASSPQYRDEQYF. The DNA for the CDR3 is TGTGCCAGCAGCCCTCAATACAGGGATGAGCAGTACTTC.